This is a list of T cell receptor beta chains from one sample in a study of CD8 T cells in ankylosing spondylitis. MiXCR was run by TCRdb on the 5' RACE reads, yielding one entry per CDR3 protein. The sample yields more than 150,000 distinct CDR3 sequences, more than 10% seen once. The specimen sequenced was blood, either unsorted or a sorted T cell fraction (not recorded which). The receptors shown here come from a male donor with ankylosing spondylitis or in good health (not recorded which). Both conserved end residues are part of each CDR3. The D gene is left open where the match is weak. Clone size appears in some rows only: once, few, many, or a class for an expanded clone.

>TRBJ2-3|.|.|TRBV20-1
CSARAGPLSTDTQYF
TGCAGTGCTAGAGCAGGCCCTCTTAGCACAGATACGCAGTATTTT
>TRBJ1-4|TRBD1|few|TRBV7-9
CASSQGQGGTNEKLFF
TGTGCCAGCAGCCAGGGACAGGGGGGAACTAATGAAAAACTGTTTTTT
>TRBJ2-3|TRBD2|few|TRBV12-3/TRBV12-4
CASSMGGPGDTQYF
TGTGCCAGCAGTATGGGAGGGCCGGGAGATACGCAGTATTTT
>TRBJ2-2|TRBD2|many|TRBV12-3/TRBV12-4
CASSPLGGVTGELFF
TGTGCCAGCAGTCCCCTGGGGGGGGTCACCGGGGAGCTGTTTTTT
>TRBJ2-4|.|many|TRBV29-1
CSVEDLGGIQYF
TGCAGCGTTGAAGATCTGGGGGGCATTCAGTACTTC
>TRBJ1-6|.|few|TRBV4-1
CASRQGNSPLHF
TGCGCCTCCCGTCAGGGGAATTCACCCCTCCACTTT
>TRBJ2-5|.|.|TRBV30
CAWSVGGAVGETQYF
TGTGCCTGGAGTGTAGGGGGAGCAGTAGGAGAGACCCAGTACTTC
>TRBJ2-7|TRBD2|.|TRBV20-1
CSALSGRGSYEQYF
TGCAGTGCTTTGAGCGGGAGAGGCTCCTACGAGCAGTACTTC
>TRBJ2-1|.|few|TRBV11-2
CASSLDRRRDNEQFF
TGTGCCAGCAGCTTAGATAGGAGGAGAGACAATGAGCAGTTCTTC
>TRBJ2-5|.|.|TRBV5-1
CASSLVYTGQETQYF
TGCGCCAGCAGCTTGGTGTATACGGGGCAAGAGACCCAGTACTTC
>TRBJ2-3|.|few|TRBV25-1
CASSEFKDTDTQYF
TGTGCCAGCAGTGAATTTAAGGACACAGATACGCAGTATTTT
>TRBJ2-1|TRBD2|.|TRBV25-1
CASSESAGGGYNEQFF
TGTGCCAGCAGTGAATCCGCGGGGGGCGGGTACAATGAGCAGTTCTTC
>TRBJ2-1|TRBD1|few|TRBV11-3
CASSFPSTGGNEQFF
TGTGCCAGCAGCTTTCCCTCGACAGGGGGAAATGAGCAGTTCTTC
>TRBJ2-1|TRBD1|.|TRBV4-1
CASSLKQGNEQFF
TGCGCCAGCAGCCTAAAACAGGGGAATGAGCAGTTCTTC
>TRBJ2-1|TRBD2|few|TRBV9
CASSVGGGANEQFF
TGTGCCAGCAGCGTTGGCGGGGGGGCGAATGAGCAGTTCTTC
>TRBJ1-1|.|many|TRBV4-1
CASSQESTEAFF
TGCGCCAGCAGCCAGGAGAGCACTGAAGCTTTCTTT
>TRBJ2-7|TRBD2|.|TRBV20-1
CSARPALAREQYF
TGCAGTGCTCGACCCGCACTAGCGCGGGAGCAGTACTTC
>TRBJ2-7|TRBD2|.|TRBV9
CASSETSGSSYEQYF
TGTGCCAGCAGCGAGACTAGCGGGAGCTCCTACGAGCAGTACTTC
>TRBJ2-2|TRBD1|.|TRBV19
CASGDRDGSGELFF
TGTGCCAGTGGGGACAGGGACGGATCCGGGGAGCTGTTTTTT
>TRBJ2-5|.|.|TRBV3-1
CASSIVGKQETQYF
TGTGCCAGCTCTATCGTGGGGAAACAAGAGACCCAGTACTTC
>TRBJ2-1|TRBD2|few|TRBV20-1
CSALPLAGEVQDEQFF
TGCAGTGCTCTTCCTCTAGCGGGAGAAGTTCAGGATGAGCAGTTCTTC
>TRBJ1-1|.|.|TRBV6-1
CASGGFPEAFF
TGTGCCAGCGGGGGTTTCCCTGAAGCTTTCTTT
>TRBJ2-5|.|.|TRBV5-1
CASSLKGGETQYF
TGCGCCAGCAGCTTGAAGGGCGGAGAGACCCAGTACTTC
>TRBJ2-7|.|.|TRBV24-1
CATSLTGNEQYF
TGTGCCACCAGTTTGACGGGGAACGAGCAGTACTTC
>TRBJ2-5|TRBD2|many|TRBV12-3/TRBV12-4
CASSSWTSGGRETQYF
TGTGCCAGCAGCTCTTGGACTAGCGGGGGGAGAGAGACCCAGTACTTC
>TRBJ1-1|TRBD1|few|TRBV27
CASSLEGALNTEAFF
TGTGCCAGCAGTTTAGAGGGGGCCCTGAACACTGAAGCTTTCTTT
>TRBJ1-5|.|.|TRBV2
CASSWTVGNQPQHF
TGTGCCAGCAGTTGGACAGTGGGAAATCAGCCCCAGCATTTT
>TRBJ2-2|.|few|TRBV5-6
CASSRTRSNTGELFF
TGTGCCAGCAGCCGCACCCGGAGTAACACCGGGGAGCTGTTTTTT
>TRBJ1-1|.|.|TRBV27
CASSLSSGAYTEAFF
TGTGCCAGCAGTTTATCGTCGGGGGCGTACACTGAAGCTTTCTTT
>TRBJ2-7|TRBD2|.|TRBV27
CASSPLAGGPSEYF
TGTGCCAGCAGTCCTCTAGCGGGAGGGCCCTCGGAGTACTTC
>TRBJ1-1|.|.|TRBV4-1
CASSQDPVRGVTEAFF
TGCGCCAGCAGCCAAGATCCCGTCAGGGGAGTCACTGAAGCTTTCTTT
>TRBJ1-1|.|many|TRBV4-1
CASSQDLRQRTEAFF
TGCGCCAGCAGCCAAGATCTCAGACAGAGAACTGAAGCTTTCTTT
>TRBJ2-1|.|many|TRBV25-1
CASSEGDPYNEQFF
TGTGCCAGCAGTGAAGGGGACCCCTACAATGAGCAGTTCTTC
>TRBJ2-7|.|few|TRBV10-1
CASRTTLHTSYEQYF
TGCGCCAGCAGGACGACTCTTCATACGTCCTACGAGCAGTACTTC
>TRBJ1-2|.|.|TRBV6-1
CASSPFQANYGYTF
TGTGCCAGCAGCCCCTTTCAAGCTAACTATGGCTACACCTTC
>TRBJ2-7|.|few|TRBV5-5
CASSLERVSYEQYF
TGTGCCAGCAGCTTGGAGCGGGTGAGCTACGAGCAGTACTTC
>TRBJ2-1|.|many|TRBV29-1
CSVEDINEQFF
TGCAGCGTTGAAGATATCAATGAGCAGTTCTTC
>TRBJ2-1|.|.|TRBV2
CASISLPDEQFF
TGTGCCAGCATCTCCCTACCCGATGAGCAGTTCTTC
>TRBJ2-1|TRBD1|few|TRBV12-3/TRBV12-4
CASSLGTGVSYNEQFF
TGTGCCAGCAGTCTTGGGACAGGGGTATCCTACAATGAGCAGTTCTTC
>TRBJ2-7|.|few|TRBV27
CASSLYLAGEQYF
TGTGCCAGCAGTTTATATCTGGCAGGCGAGCAGTACTTC
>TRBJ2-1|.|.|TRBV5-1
CASTPRGGSYNEQFF
TGCGCCAGCACCCCGAGGGGGGGCTCCTACAATGAGCAGTTCTTC
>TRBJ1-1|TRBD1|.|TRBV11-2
CASSTRTGMNTEAFF
TGTGCCAGCAGCACCCGGACAGGGATGAACACTGAAGCTTTCTTT
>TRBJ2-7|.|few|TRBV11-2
CASSLFVSGSYEQYF
TGTGCCAGCAGCTTATTTGTTAGCGGCTCCTACGAGCAGTACTTC
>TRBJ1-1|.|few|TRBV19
CASSTGLNTEAFF
TGTGCCAGTAGTACAGGGCTCAACACTGAAGCTTTCTTT
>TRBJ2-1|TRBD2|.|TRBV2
CASSRLAAYNEQFF
TGTGCCAGCAGTCGACTAGCGGCCTACAATGAGCAGTTCTTC
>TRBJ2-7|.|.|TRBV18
CASSPSEQYF
TGTGCCAGCTCACCATCCGAGCAGTACTTC
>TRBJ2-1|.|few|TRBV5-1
CASSGTVEQFF
TGCGCCAGCAGCGGAACGGTTGAGCAGTTCTTC
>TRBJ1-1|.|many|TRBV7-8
CASSLDLWANTEAFF
TGTGCCAGCAGCTTAGATTTGTGGGCGAACACTGAAGCTTTCTTT
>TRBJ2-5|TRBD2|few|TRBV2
CASSRTSGPQETQYF
TGTGCCAGCAGTCGGACTAGCGGGCCACAAGAGACCCAGTACTTC
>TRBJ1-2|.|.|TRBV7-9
CASSLGNSHNYGYTF
TGTGCCAGCAGCTTAGGCAACAGCCATAACTATGGCTACACCTTC
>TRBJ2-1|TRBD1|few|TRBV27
CASSQGTGGYNEQFF
TGTGCCAGCAGTCAGGGGACAGGGGGCTACAATGAGCAGTTCTTC
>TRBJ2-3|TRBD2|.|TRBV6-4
CASSALAGLPDTQYF
TGTGCCAGCAGTGCATTAGCGGGGCTCCCAGATACGCAGTATTTT
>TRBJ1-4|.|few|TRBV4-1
CASSQGRAEKLFF
TGCGCCAGCAGCCAGGGGCGAGCTGAAAAACTGTTTTTT